The 8 T cell receptor beta chains below all came from one sample that was sequenced in a study of identical twins. TCRdb reprocessed the 5' RACE reads via MiXCR and lists one record per CDR3 protein. Altogether some 210,000 distinct CDR3 sequences are present, roughly 15% being singletons, with the ten largest covering 40%. This same sample was also taken into another study, of T cells expressing NK-cell markers.

Sequenced: CD8+ T cells sorted from blood. The origin of the receptors is a woman aged 18 to 35 in good health.

The V and J genes are TRBV9 and TRBJ1-1; tentatively, D is TRBD1 (6 bases). The CDR3 contains 17 residues. The germline V gene has CDR1 SGDLS and CDR2 YYNGEE. V was pared by 3 bases and J by 2 bases, with 20 bases between. DNA for the CDR3: TGTGCCAGCAGCGCCTCCCCCGCACAGGGTGGAAACACTGAAGCTTTCTTT. Translated: CASSASPAQGGNTEAFF.

This clonotype was picked up a small number of times. V is TRBV12-3 or TRBV12-4 and J is TRBJ2-3; TRBD1 or TRBD2 may be the D gene (5 bases each). V shed 3 bases and J shed 0 bases, with 10 bases lying between them. This CDR3 has 15 amino acids. CDR3 DNA: TGTGCCAGCAGTTTTGGGGGACCCAGCACAGATACGCAGTATTTT. Translating it yields CASSFGGPSTDTQYF.

This clonotype occurred a few times. The chain is built from TRBV9 and TRBJ2-1; D perhaps matches TRBD2 (5 bases). The V gene's germline CDR1 is SGDLS and CDR2 YYNGEE. CDR3 length: 10 residues. V lost 7 bases and J lost 12, with 11 bases in between. The CDR3 bases are TGTGCCAGCGGAGAGGGTAGGCAGTTCTTC. It yields the protein CASGEGRQFF.

The V gene is TRBV10-3, the J gene TRBJ2-2, with no clear D. V was cut by 10 bases and J by 0 bases, with 15 bases left in between. The V gene's germline CDR1 is ENHRY and CDR2 SYGVKD. The CDR3 has 15 amino acids. The DNA for the CDR3 is TGTGCCACAGGAGAAGCGTTATCGAACACCGGGGAGCTGTTTTTT. This codes for CATGEALSNTGELFF.

DNA of the CDR3: TGTGCCAGCAGGGACATAGCAGTCCCTAGCACAGATACGCAGTATTTT. The encoded protein is CASRDIAVPSTDTQYF. The chain combines TRBV12-3 or TRBV12-4 with TRBJ2-3, with D possibly being TRBD1 (5 bases). The V end was cut by 6 bases, the J end by 0 bases, with 16 bases between. There are 16 residues in the CDR3.

The chain links TRBV5-1 to TRBJ2-2, with D perhaps being TRBD1 or TRBD2 (5 bases each). The germline V gene has CDR1 SGHRS and CDR2 YFSETQ. Deletions cut 7 bases from V and 6 bases from J, with 16 bases between. The CDR3 contains 14 residues. CDR3 coding DNA: TGCGCCAGCGCAGGGACCCGTGGGGCCGGGGAGCTGTTTTTT. Its protein product is CASAGTRGAGELFF.

This clonotype has only a few counts. V gene TRBV2 combines with J gene TRBJ1-4; D not certain. The V and J ends lost 10 bases and 8 bases respectively, with 11 bases between them. Germline CDR1 reads SNHLY; CDR2 reads FYNNEI. The CDR3 has 11 residues. CDR3 nucleotide sequence: TGTGCCACTCTAGTTGGCGAAAAACTGTTTTTT. This codes for CATLVGEKLFF. The complete variable domain, with remaining parts taken from reference TRBV2 and TRBJ1-4, reads EPEVTQTPSHQVTQMGQEVILRCVPISNHLYFYWYRQILGQKVEFLVSFYNNEISEKSEIFDDQFSVERPDGSNFTLKIRSTKLEDSAMYFCATLVGEKLFFGSGTQLSVL.

This clonotype has a handful of counts. This sequence joins TRBV27 and TRBJ2-1; D might be TRBD2 (5 bases). Germline V gene sequence: CDR1 MNHEY, CDR2 SMNVEV (reference sequence). Between the trimmed V and J ends, which lost 5 bases and 3 bases, there was a span of 17 bases. The CDR3 is 16 amino acids. CDR3 in amino acids: CASSLSASSVYNEQFF. CDR3 sequence (DNA): TGTGCCAGCAGTCTTTCGGCTAGCAGTGTCTACAATGAGCAGTTCTTC.